This is a list of T cell receptor beta chains from one sample in a study of blood T cell repertoires in COVID-19. Sequenced by immunoSEQ multiplex PCR; TCRdb stores in-frame clones only, minus some. Here the sample spans 90,000 or so clones, about 84% being singletons. Source material: peripheral blood. These receptors all come from a man aged 50 or older with active COVID-19. Each CDR3 is given with its conserved first and last residue. The order of the fields is D gene, J gene, clone size, V gene, CDR3 DNA, CDR3 protein. D genes are given only for firm matches. Rows give clone size only sometimes, using once, few, many, or a class for an expanded clone.

. | TRBJ1-1 | . | TRBV28 | TGTGCCAGCAGTTCGCCAGGGCGGAGGAACACTGAAGCTTTCTTT | CASSSPGRRNTEAFF
TRBD2 | TRBJ2-1 | once | TRBV9 | TGTGCCAGCAGCGTAGTCGGAGCCACCGGGGGGGAGCAGTTCTTC | CASSVVGATGGEQFF
TRBD1 | TRBJ1-4 | . | TRBV2 | TGTGCCAGCAGTGGCCGGGGACAGGGTGAAAAACTGTTTTTT | CASSGRGQGEKLFF
TRBD1 | TRBJ2-2 | once | TRBV30 | TGTGCCTTACGGACAGGCAGGAACACCGGGGAGCTGTTTTTT | CALRTGRNTGELFF
TRBD1 | TRBJ1-1 | . | TRBV7-2 | TGTGCCAGCAGCTTAGGATACTATTCGTCCGGGACAGGTAACACTGAAGCTTTCTTT | CASSLGYYSSGTGNTEAFF
. | TRBJ2-1 | . | TRBV15 | TGTGCCACCAGCAGGACAGGCAGCTCCTACAATGAGCAGTTCTTC | CATSRTGSSYNEQFF
. | TRBJ1-1 | . | TRBV5-1 | TGCGCCAGCAGCTACGGACAGCGCGCTGAAGCTTTCTTT | CASSYGQRAEAFF
. | TRBJ2-7 | . | TRBV28 | TGTGCCAGCAGTCCCTCGGTTTACGAGCAGTACTTC | CASSPSVYEQYF
TRBD1 | TRBJ2-7 | . | TRBV24-1 | TGTGCCACCAGTGATGCAGGGACAGGGGGCCGCGAGCAGTACTTC | CATSDAGTGGREQYF
TRBD1 | TRBJ2-2 | . | TRBV7-2 | TGTGCCAGCAGCTTACAGGGGGTTACCGGGGAGCTGTTTTTT | CASSLQGVTGELFF
. | TRBJ1-6 | . | TRBV3-1/TRBV3-2 | TGTGCCAGCAGCCAAGCCGATTTATGGGGGGGCGCGGTGGGATCACCCCTCCACTTT | CASSQADLWGGAVGSPLHF
. | TRBJ1-5 | . | TRBV15 | TGTGCCACCAGCAGCTCAGGGCTTAGCAATCAGCCCCAGCATTTT | CATSSSGLSNQPQHF
TRBD1 | TRBJ1-2 | few | TRBV27 | TGTGCCAGCAGTTTATCGGGGACGACAGGGGCCCTCGGTGGCTACACCTTC | CASSLSGTTGALGGYTF
TRBD1 | TRBJ2-3 | . | TRBV5-1 | TGCGCCAGCAGCTTGGGGGACAGTAGCACAGATACGCAGTATTTT | CASSLGDSSTDTQYF
. | TRBJ2-7 | . | TRBV28 | TGTGCCAGCCGTGAACCGGGAGCCTACGAGCAGTACTTC | CASREPGAYEQYF
TRBD2 | TRBJ2-1 | . | TRBV5-1 | TGCGCCAGCAGCAACACGGGAGGGGTATCCTACAATGAGCAGTTCTTC | CASSNTGGVSYNEQFF
TRBD2 | TRBJ2-7 | . | TRBV28 | TGTGCCAGCAGTCCCACCCCTGGACTAGCGGGGTCCTACGAGCAGTACTTC | CASSPTPGLAGSYEQYF
. | TRBJ2-3 | . | TRBV19 | TGTGCCAGTAGTTTGGGGACTACAGATACGCAGTATTTT | CASSLGTTDTQYF
. | TRBJ2-1 | . | TRBV6-5 | TGTGCCAGCAGTTACGTTCGGGGAAGGGACAATGAGCAGTTCTTC | CASSYVRGRDNEQFF
TRBD1 | TRBJ1-5 | once | TRBV5-8 | TGTGCCAGCAGCTTGGGAGGGACAGATAATCAGCCCCAGCATTTT | CASSLGGTDNQPQHF
. | TRBJ2-7 | few | TRBV7-8 | TGTGCCAGCAGCACCAGGACGGGTACATTAGGGGGATCCTCCTACGAGCAGTACTTC | CASSTRTGTLGGSSYEQYF
. | TRBJ1-2 | . | TRBV6-2/TRBV6-3 | TGTGCCAGCAGCCGTGATGCGACAGGCTATGGCTACACCTTC | CASSRDATGYGYTF
. | TRBJ1-5 | . | TRBV5-1 | TGCGCCAGCAGCTCTCGGCCTAAACAGGGCCGCAATCAGCCCCAGCATTTT | CASSSRPKQGRNQPQHF
. | TRBJ1-2 | once | TRBV11-2 | TGTGCCAGCACACCGGGACTGGCTCCGGGCTACACCTTC | CASTPGLAPGYTF
. | TRBJ1-2 | once | TRBV19 | TGTGCCAGTAGCACAGGGCACTATGGCTACACCTTC | CASSTGHYGYTF
. | TRBJ1-4 | . | TRBV14 | TGTGCCAGCAGCTCGCAGACAGGCCGAAGGGGAAAACTGTTTTTT | CASSSQTGRRGKLFF
. | TRBJ2-1 | . | TRBV7-3 | TGTGCCAGCAGTATCGGGACTTCTAACAATGAGCAGTTCTTC | CASSIGTSNNEQFF
. | TRBJ2-2 | once | TRBV11-2 | TGTGCCAGCAGCTTAAACGTTGGCAGTCCCGGGGAGCTGTTTTTT | CASSLNVGSPGELFF
TRBD2 | TRBJ2-7 | . | TRBV7-9 | TGTGCCAGCAGCCTCCTATGGGGGGGGGCCTACGAGCAGTACTTC | CASSLLWGGAYEQYF
TRBD1 | TRBJ2-6 | . | TRBV5-8 | TGTGCCAGCAGCTTGGGACAGGGGTCTCTCTCTGGGGCCAACGTCCTGACTTTC | CASSLGQGSLSGANVLTF
. | TRBJ2-1 | . | TRBV4-3 | TGCGCCAGCAGCCAAGACAGGGGCCCGAATGAGCAGTTCTTC | CASSQDRGPNEQFF
. | TRBJ2-3 | . | TRBV28 | TGTGCCACCATACGAGGGTCTAGCACAGATACGCAGTATTTT | CATIRGSSTDTQYF
TRBD1 | TRBJ1-5 | . | TRBV30 | TGTGCCTGGAGTTCACAGGGGGCGGGCCTGGGGCCCCAGCATTTT | CAWSSQGAGLGPQHF
TRBD2 | TRBJ2-3 | . | TRBV7-6 | TGTGCCAGCAGTCAAGCGGGGGGGGTGGCAGATACGCAGTATTTT | CASSQAGGVADTQYF
. | TRBJ1-5 | . | TRBV19 | TGTGCCAGTAATCAAAAACCTCGAAGTTCGGGCAATCAGCCCCAGCATTTT | CASNQKPRSSGNQPQHF
TRBD2 | TRBJ2-2 | . | TRBV7-2 | TGTGCCAGCAGCTCCGGGGGGGGCGCGATCACCGGGGAGCTGTTTTTT | CASSSGGGAITGELFF
TRBD1 | TRBJ1-4 | once | TRBV5-1 | TGCGCCAGCAGCCCGGGACAGTCCAGTAATGAAAAACTGTTTTTT | CASSPGQSSNEKLFF
TRBD1 | TRBJ1-1 | . | TRBV9 | TGTGCCAGCAGCGTAGGACAGGGGAACACTGAAGCTTTCTTT | CASSVGQGNTEAFF
. | TRBJ1-6 | . | TRBV7-8 | TGTGCCAGCAGCTTAGTTTCCGGGAGCTCCTATAATTCACCCCTCCACTTT | CASSLVSGSSYNSPLHF
TRBD1 | TRBJ1-1 | . | TRBV19 | TGTGCCAGCACTTGGACAGGGAGGAACACTGAAGCTTTCTTT | CASTWTGRNTEAFF
TRBD1 | TRBJ2-5 | . | TRBV6-1 | TGTGCCAGCAGTGAAGAGGGGACAGGGTCCCAAGAGACCCAGTACTTC | CASSEEGTGSQETQYF
. | TRBJ2-7 | . | TRBV6-2/TRBV6-3 | TGTGCCAGCAGTTACCCACCCCTCGATCCCCAGGGGTCCTACGAGCAGTACTTC | CASSYPPLDPQGSYEQYF
. | TRBJ2-1 | once | TRBV7-2 | TGTGCCAGCAGCTTAGAATGGCCTAAAGGGGGGGATGAGCAGTTCTTC | CASSLEWPKGGDEQFF
. | TRBJ2-7 | . | TRBV23-1 | TGCGCCAGCCGCGAGGCTAGACAGCACTCCTACGAGCAGTACTTC | CASREARQHSYEQYF
. | TRBJ1-5 | few | TRBV28 | TGTGCCAGCAGTTTCGCTCAGGGTTATGGCAATCAGCCCCAGCATTTT | CASSFAQGYGNQPQHF
. | TRBJ1-5 | . | TRBV6-6 | TGTGCCAGCAGTTCAGGGGTGAATAGCAATCAGCCCCAGCATTTT | CASSSGVNSNQPQHF
TRBD1 | TRBJ1-2 | . | TRBV4-2 | TGTGCCAGCAGCCAAGATCTAGGGACAGGGGGCCTTTCCACTTCAGCTAACTATGGCTACACCTTC | CASSQDLGTGGLSTSANYGYTF
. | TRBJ2-2 | . | TRBV6-2/TRBV6-3 | TGTGCCAGCAGCGGAGGGGGGGAGCTGTTTTTT | CASSGGGELFF
. | TRBJ2-7 | . | TRBV19 | TGTGCCAGTAGTATCGCAGGGGATCGCTACGAGCAGTACTTC | CASSIAGDRYEQYF
. | TRBJ1-4 | . | TRBV3-1/TRBV3-2 | TGTGCCAGCAGCCAACGGGGATCAGATGAAAAACTGTTTTTT | CASSQRGSDEKLFF
. | TRBJ2-7 | . | TRBV5-6 | TGTGCCAGCAGTCCCCTGGGGCTTTCCTACGAGCAGTACTTC | CASSPLGLSYEQYF